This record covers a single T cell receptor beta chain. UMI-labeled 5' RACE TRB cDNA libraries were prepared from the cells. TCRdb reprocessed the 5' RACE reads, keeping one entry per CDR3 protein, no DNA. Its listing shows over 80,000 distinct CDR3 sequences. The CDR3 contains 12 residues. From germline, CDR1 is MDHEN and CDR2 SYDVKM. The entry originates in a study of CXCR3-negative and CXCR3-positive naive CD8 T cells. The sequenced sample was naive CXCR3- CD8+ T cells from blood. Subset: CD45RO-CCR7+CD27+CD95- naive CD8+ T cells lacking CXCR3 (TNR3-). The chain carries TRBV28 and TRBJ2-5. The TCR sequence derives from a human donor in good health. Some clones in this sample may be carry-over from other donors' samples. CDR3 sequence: CASSGDQETQYF.